The next 28 T cell receptor beta chains were all read from a single sample in a study of T cell changes during pregnancy in multiple sclerosis. The table came from immunoSEQ multiplex PCR; TCRdb's copy has only in-frame clones and leaves some out. The data show 40,000 to 50,000 clones, with almost 95% seen just once and around 0.4% held by the top ten. The sequenced sample was CD4+ T cells from peripheral blood mononuclear cells, obtained in the second trimester of pregnancy. These receptors originate from a female donor in good health, enrolled as a control in a pregnancy study.

CDR3 protein: CASSARAGGTVGYTF. The DNA of the CDR3 is TGTGCCAGTAGTGCCCGGGCAGGGGGCACGGTTGGCTACACCTTC. V and J are TRBV19 and TRBJ1-2, with 8 bases fitting TRBD1. Germline values: CDR1 LNHDA, CDR2 SQIVND (reference sequence). V was pared by 5 bases and J by 7 bases, with 12 bases of the junction left unmatched. The CDR3 extends over 15 amino acids.

The rearrangement links TRBV19 to TRBJ2-7; D ambiguous. Germline-derived CDR1 and CDR2 are LNHDA and SQIVND (reference sequence). V shed 11 bases and J shed 3 bases, with 17 bases lying between them. The CDR3 is made up of 13 amino acids. CDR3 DNA sequence: TGTGCCGCCTGGGCCCCCGTCTGCTACGAGCAGTACTTC. This sequence encodes CAAWAPVCYEQYF.

This rearrangement joins TRBV9 to TRBJ1-1, with a weak D call TRBD1 (5 bases). This CDR3 is built from 11 residues. The ends were cut back, 3 bases at V and 7 bases at J, with 7 bases in the middle. CDR1 and CDR2 from the germline V gene are SGDLS and YYNGEE. The CDR3 DNA reads TGTGCCAGCAGCGCCGGGGGTGAAGCTTTCTTT. This gives the protein CASSAGGEAFF.

The rearrangement links TRBV25-1 to TRBJ1-1; no clear D gene. This CDR3 is built from 12 residues. V lost 6 bases to trimming and J lost 1 base, with 6 bases between them. Germline V gene sequence: CDR1 MGHDK, CDR2 SYGVNS. The CDR3 here is CASRGRNTEAFF. The DNA for the CDR3 is TGTGCCAGCAGGGGCAGGAACACTGAAGCTTTCTTT.

The chain couples TRBV2 to TRBJ1-2; no reliable D call. The germline gives CDR1 SNHLY, CDR2 FYNNEI. V lost 1 base and J lost 2, with 8 bases in between. CDR3 length equals 14 residues. CDR3 region: CASSEGQENYGYTF. CDR3 bases: TGTGCCAGCAGTGAAGGGCAGGAAAACTATGGCTACACCTTC.

The rearrangement links TRBV7-2 to TRBJ1-2, with 7 bases aligning to TRBD1. The CDR3 contains 13 residues. The ends lost 5 bases at V and 8 bases at J; junction bases unmatched: 8. CDR1 and CDR2 from the germline V gene are SGHTA and FQGNSA. CDR3 DNA sequence: TGTGCCAGCAGCCGTCGACAGGGATTAGGCTACACCTTC. It yields the protein CASSRRQGLGYTF.

Regarding this clone: At one end the junction does not follow the germline gene, possibly because of a read error. CDR3: CVSSSGQGRTPLHF. The CDR3 nucleotides are TGTGTCAGCAGCTCGGGACAGGGTAGGACACCCCTCCACTTT. This rearrangement joins TRBV11-2 to TRBJ1-6, with 9 bases that match TRBD1. The V gene's germline CDR1 is SGHAT and CDR2 FQNNGV. CDR3 size: 14 residues.

The chain recombines TRBV7-8 with TRBJ2-6; the D gene is possibly TRBD1 (5 bases). V lost 4 bases to trimming and J lost 0 bases, with 7 bases between them. This CDR3 spans 15 amino acids. Germline V gene data show CDR1 as SGHVS and CDR2 as FQNEAQ. In DNA, the CDR3 is TGTGCCAGCAGCTCCGACAGCTCTGGGGCCAACGTCCTGACTTTC. It translates to CASSSDSSGANVLTF.

The V and J genes are TRBV19 and TRBJ1-3, with no clear D. The V and J ends lost 0 bases and 4 bases respectively, with 7 bases between them. This CDR3 region has 14 residues. The V gene's germline CDR1 is LNHDA and CDR2 SQIVND (reference sequence). The CDR3 sequence: CASSIDNSGNTIYF. CDR3 sequence (DNA): TGTGCCAGTAGTATAGATAACAGCGGAAACACCATATATTTT.

In regard to this clone: One end of the junction fails to match germline, which may point to a read error. The chain has TRBV28 and TRBJ2-7; TRBD1 agrees at 8 bases. Germline CDR1 MDHEN, CDR2 SYDVKM. The CDR3 sequence is 12 residues long. This CDR3 reads CASSVGSTGVIF. The CDR3 DNA reads as TGTGCCAGCTCGGTGGGTTCGACAGGGGTTATCTTC.

The chain couples TRBV5-6 to TRBJ2-1, with a tentative D call TRBD1 (6 bases). Germline V gene lookup returns CDR1 SGHDT and CDR2 YYEEEE. There are 15 residues in the CDR3. V lost 4 bases and J lost 0, with 11 bases in between. CDR3 amino acids: CASSPPGASYNEQFF. In DNA, the CDR3 is TGTGCCAGCAGCCCCCCAGGGGCCTCCTACAATGAGCAGTTCTTC.

The gene calls are TRBV6-1 and TRBJ1-1; D is unresolved. This CDR3 has 11 residues. The V gene lost 6 bases and the J gene lost 4 bases, with 6 bases spanning the gap. Germline values: CDR1 MNHNS, CDR2 SASEGT. CDR3: CASRYPTEAFF. As DNA, the CDR3 is TGTGCCAGCAGGTATCCCACTGAAGCTTTCTTT.

V gene TRBV7-2 combines with J gene TRBJ1-3; D is undetermined. Germline CDR1 is SGHTA and CDR2 is FQGNSA. CDR3 length: 12 amino acids. Between the trimmed V and J ends, which lost 3 bases and 4 bases, there was a span of 4 bases. The DNA of the CDR3 is TGTGCCAGCAGCTTCGGGGGAAACACCATATATTTT. It codes for CASSFGGNTIYF.

This chain connects TRBV11-3 to TRBJ2-7, with 9 nucleotides matching TRBD1. Trimming took 5 bases from V and 7 from J; bases not matched to a gene: 15. The CDR3 totals 16 residues. Germline CDR1 and CDR2: SGHNT and YENEEA. The CDR3 sequence is CASSPRLDRGPREQYF. Here the CDR3 DNA reads TGTGCCAGCAGCCCAAGATTGGACAGGGGCCCAAGGGAGCAGTACTTC.

The V call is TRBV5-8, the J call TRBJ2-6; weak D call: TRBD2 (7 bases). The CDR3 totals 17 residues. CDR1 is SGHTS, CDR2 YDEGEE, per germline. V gave up 4 bases and J gave up 0 bases, with 14 bases separating them. CDR3 DNA: TGTGCCAGCAGCCAGGAGGGGGGGGCCTCTGGGGCCAACGTCCTGACTTTC. This sequence encodes CASSQEGGASGANVLTF. Full variable domain (rest looked up from reference TRBV5-8 and TRBJ2-6): EAGVTQSPTHLIKTRGQQATLRCSPISGHTSVYWYQQALGLGLQFLLWYDEGEERNRGNFPPRFSGRQFPNYSSELNVNALELEDSALYLCASSQEGGASGANVLTFGAGSRLTVL.

The chain uses TRBV30 and TRBJ2-5; no clear D gene. Trimming cost V 1 base and J 7 bases, with 7 bases left between them. In germline, CDR1 is GTSNPN, CDR2 SVGIG (reference sequence). The length of the CDR3 is 11 residues. The CDR3 loop reads CAWSATGTQYF. Here the CDR3 DNA reads TGTGCCTGGAGTGCCACTGGGACCCAGTACTTC. Full variable domain (missing parts from reference TRBV30 and TRBJ2-5): SQTIHQWPATLVQPVGSPLSLECTVEGTSNPNLYWYRQAAGRGLQLLFYSVGIGQISSEVPQNLSASRPQDRQFILSSKKLLLSDSGFYLCAWSATGTQYFGPGTRLLVL.

The chain employs TRBV29-1 and TRBJ1-1; D is perhaps TRBD1 (5 bases). This CDR3 is 13 amino acids long. V dropped 0 bases and J dropped 2 bases, with 7 bases sitting between them. Germline V gene data show CDR1 as SQVTM and CDR2 as ANQGSEA. The CDR3 nucleotides read TGCAGCGTTGAAGAAAGGGGTAACACTGAAGCTTTCTTT. Translation: CSVEERGNTEAFF.

The rearrangement joins TRBV11-3 to TRBJ2-2, with a possible D match to TRBD2 (5 bases). CDR1 SGHNT and CDR2 YENEEA come from the germline V gene. V lost 0 bases, J lost 6 bases, and 8 bases lay in between. The CDR3 extends over 14 amino acids. CDR3 sequence: CASSLDRGPGELFF. Here the CDR3 DNA reads TGTGCCAGCAGCTTAGATCGGGGTCCCGGGGAGCTGTTTTTT.

The CDR3 DNA reads TGTGCCAGCTCTCGGACAGAAAACTATGGCTACACCTTC. It yields the protein CASSRTENYGYTF. The chain couples TRBV18 to TRBJ1-2, with TRBD1 as a possible D gene (6 bases). V was clipped by 6 bases and J by 2 bases, with 10 bases between them. This CDR3 has 13 residues. Germline loops: CDR1 KGHSH, CDR2 LQKENI.

Only one count was recorded for this clone. The chain joins TRBV15 to TRBJ1-3; maybe TRBD1 (5 bases). Germline values: CDR1 LNHNV, CDR2 YYDKDF (reference sequence). This CDR3 contains 18 residues. Deletions cut 0 bases from V and 3 bases from J, with 18 bases between. CDR3 sequence: CATSRDLSFQGYGNTIYF. CDR3 nucleotides: TGTGCCACCAGCAGAGATCTGTCATTCCAGGGTTATGGAAACACCATATATTTT.

Only one count was recorded for this clone. The J gene is TRBJ2-3, the V gene TRBV11-2; D is possibly TRBD2 (5 bases). The V end lost 5 bases, the J end lost 2 bases, and 11 bases lay between the germline ends. Germline CDR1 SGHAT, CDR2 FQNNGV. The CDR3 is 14 amino acids. This chain's CDR3 is CASSISGDTDTQYF. The CDR3 DNA follows: TGTGCCAGCAGCATCAGCGGAGACACAGATACGCAGTATTTT.

The rearrangement joins TRBV7-2 to TRBJ2-3, with D perhaps matching TRBD1 (5 bases). Germline V gene lookup returns CDR1 SGHTA and CDR2 FQGNSA. Deletions cut 1 base from V and 4 bases from J, with 9 bases between. This CDR3 is built from 14 residues. The CDR3 nucleotides are TGTGCCAGCAGCTTAGGCGACAGACCAGATACGCAGTATTTT. Residues: CASSLGDRPDTQYF.

The V gene is TRBV27, the J gene TRBJ1-1; D possibly corresponds to TRBD1 (5 bases). The germline V gene has CDR1 MNHEY and CDR2 SMNVEV (reference sequence). Trimming stripped 4 bases from V and 11 bases from J, with 20 bases between. The CDR3 sequence is 14 residues long. The CDR3 region is CASSSLRAGPKAFF. The CDR3 region has the DNA TGTGCCAGCAGTTCGCTCCGGGCAGGGCCGAAGGCTTTCTTT.

The chain is built from TRBV19 and TRBJ1-5; 11 bases agree with TRBD1. V was clipped by 9 bases and J by 4 bases; unmatched bases: 5. This CDR3 region has 14 residues. Germline CDR1 and CDR2: LNHDA and SQIVND (reference sequence). CDR3: CASAGTGGNQPQHF. Here the CDR3 DNA reads TGTGCCAGCGCTGGGACAGGGGGAAATCAGCCCCAGCATTTT.

The chain combines TRBV25-1 with TRBJ2-4; TRBD1 agrees at 11 bases. There are 13 residues in the CDR3. The trim removed 4 bases at V and 7 bases at J, leaving 0 bases unmatched. Germline assignment: CDR1 MGHDK and CDR2 SYGVNS. DNA of the CDR3: TGTGCCAGCAGTGGGACAGGGGGCAACATTCAGTACTTC. As protein: CASSGTGGNIQYF.

J is TRBJ1-4 and V is TRBV19; the D is unclear. This CDR3 spans 15 amino acids. The V and J ends lost 4 bases and 12 bases respectively, with 21 bases between them. Per germline, CDR1 LNHDA and CDR2 SQIVND (reference sequence). The CDR3, as DNA: TGTGCCAGTAGTAAGGCGGCCAGAGTTTTGAGGGAACTGTTTTTT. Protein product: CASSKAARVLRELFF.

The chain is built from TRBV19 and TRBJ2-2, with TRBD1 matching 8 bases. Per the germline V gene, CDR1 is LNHDA and CDR2 is SQIVND (reference sequence). The CDR3 runs 13 residues. J lost 4 bases, V lost 7 bases, and 2 bases had no gene match. The CDR3 spells CASNRGSTGELFF. The CDR3 region has the DNA TGTGCCAGTAACAGGGGGAGCACCGGGGAGCTGTTTTTT.

This chain connects TRBV5-4 to TRBJ2-7; perhaps TRBD2 as D (5 bases). Germline V gene lookup returns CDR1 SGHNT and CDR2 YYREEE (reference sequence). V was clipped by 2 bases and J by 2 bases, with 11 bases between them. This CDR3 has 14 amino acids. In nucleotides, the CDR3 is TGTGCCAGCAGCTTAGAGGGATCTCCCTACGAGCAGTACTTC. Protein product: CASSLEGSPYEQYF.